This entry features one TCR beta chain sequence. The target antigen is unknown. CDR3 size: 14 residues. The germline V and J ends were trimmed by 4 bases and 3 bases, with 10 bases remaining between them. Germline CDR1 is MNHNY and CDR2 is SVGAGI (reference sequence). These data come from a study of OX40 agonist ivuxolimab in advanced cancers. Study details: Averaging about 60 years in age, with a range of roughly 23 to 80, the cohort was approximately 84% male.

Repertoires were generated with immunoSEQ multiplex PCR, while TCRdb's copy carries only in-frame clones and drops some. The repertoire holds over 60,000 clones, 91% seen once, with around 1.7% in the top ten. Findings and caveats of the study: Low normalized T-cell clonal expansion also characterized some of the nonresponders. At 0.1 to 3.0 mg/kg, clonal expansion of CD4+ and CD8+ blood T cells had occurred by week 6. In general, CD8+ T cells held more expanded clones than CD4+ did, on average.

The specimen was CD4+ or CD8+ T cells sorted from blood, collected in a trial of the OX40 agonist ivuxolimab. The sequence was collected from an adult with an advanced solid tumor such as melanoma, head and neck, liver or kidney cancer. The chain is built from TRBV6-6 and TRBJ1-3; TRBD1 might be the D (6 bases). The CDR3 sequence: CASSSPGDGNTIYF. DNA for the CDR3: TGTGCCAGCAGTTCTCCAGGGGATGGAAACACCATATATTTT.